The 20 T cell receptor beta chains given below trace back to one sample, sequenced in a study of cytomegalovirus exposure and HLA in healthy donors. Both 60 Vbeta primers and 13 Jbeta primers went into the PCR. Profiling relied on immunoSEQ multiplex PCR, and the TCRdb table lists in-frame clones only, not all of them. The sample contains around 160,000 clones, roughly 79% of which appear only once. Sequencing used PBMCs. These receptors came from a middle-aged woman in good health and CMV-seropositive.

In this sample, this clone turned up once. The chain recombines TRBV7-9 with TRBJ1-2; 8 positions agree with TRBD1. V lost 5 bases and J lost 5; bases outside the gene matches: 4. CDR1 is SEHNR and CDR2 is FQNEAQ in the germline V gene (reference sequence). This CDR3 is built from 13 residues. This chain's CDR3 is CASSAGQEYGYTF. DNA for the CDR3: TGTGCCAGCAGCGCGGGACAGGAGTATGGCTACACCTTC.

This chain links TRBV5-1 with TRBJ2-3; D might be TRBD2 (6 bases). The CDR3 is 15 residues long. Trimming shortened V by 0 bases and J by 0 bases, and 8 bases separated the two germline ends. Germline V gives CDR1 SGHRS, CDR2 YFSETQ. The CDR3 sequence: CASSLDLASTDTQYF. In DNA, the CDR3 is TGCGCCAGCAGCTTGGATCTAGCGAGCACAGATACGCAGTATTTT.

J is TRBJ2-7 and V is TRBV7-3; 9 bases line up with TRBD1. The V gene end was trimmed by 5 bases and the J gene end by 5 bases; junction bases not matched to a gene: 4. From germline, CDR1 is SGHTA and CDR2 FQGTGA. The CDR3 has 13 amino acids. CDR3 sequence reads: CASSLQGANEQYF. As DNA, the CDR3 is TGTGCCAGCAGCCTACAGGGGGCCAACGAGCAGTACTTC.

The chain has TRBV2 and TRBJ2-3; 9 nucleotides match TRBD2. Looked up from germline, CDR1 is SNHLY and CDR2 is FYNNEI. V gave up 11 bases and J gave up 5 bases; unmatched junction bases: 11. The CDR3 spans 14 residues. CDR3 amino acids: CAVAWRGGGDTQYF. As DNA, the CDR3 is TGTGCCGTCGCCTGGCGGGGGGGCGGAGATACGCAGTATTTT.

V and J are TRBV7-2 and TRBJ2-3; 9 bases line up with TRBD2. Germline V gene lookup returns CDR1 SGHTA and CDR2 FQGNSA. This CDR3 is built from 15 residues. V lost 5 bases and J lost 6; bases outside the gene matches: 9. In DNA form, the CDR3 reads TGTGCCAGCAGCATCCAAGCGGGGGGCGGGGATACGCAGTATTTT. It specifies CASSIQAGGGDTQYF.

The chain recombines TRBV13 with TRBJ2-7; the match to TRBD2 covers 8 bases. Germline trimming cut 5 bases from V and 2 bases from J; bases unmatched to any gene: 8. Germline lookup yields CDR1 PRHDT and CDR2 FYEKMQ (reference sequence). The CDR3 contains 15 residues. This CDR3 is CASSPRGGFAYEQYF. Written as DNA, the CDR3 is TGTGCCAGCAGCCCCCGGGGGGGCTTCGCCTACGAGCAGTACTTC.

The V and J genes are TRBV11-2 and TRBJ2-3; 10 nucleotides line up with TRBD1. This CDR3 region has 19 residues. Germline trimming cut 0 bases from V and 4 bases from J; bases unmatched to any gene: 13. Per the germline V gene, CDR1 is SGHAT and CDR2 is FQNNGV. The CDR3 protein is CASSLDRGDRGRPSDTQYF. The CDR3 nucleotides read TGTGCCAGCAGCTTAGATCGTGGGGACAGGGGACGACCTTCAGATACGCAGTATTTT. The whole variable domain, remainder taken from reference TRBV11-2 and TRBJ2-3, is EAGVAQSPRYKIIEKRQSVAFWCNPISGHATLYWYQQILGQGPKLLIQFQNNGVVDDSQLPKDRFSAERLKGVDSTLKIQPAKLEDSAVYLCASSLDRGDRGRPSDTQYFGPGTRLTVL.

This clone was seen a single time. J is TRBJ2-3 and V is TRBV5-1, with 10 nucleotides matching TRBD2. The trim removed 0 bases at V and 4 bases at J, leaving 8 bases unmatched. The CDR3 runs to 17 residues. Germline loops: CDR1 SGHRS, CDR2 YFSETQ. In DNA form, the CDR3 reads TGCGCCAGCAGCTTGGCTAGCGGGGGACCGGGAGCAGATACGCAGTATTTT. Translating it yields CASSLASGGPGADTQYF. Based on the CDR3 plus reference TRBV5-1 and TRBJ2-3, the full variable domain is KAGVTQTPRYLIKTRGQQVTLSCSPISGHRSVSWYQQTPGQGLQFLFEYFSETQRNKGNFPGRFSGRQFSNSRSEMNVSTLELGDSALYLCASSLASGGPGADTQYFGPGTRLTVL.

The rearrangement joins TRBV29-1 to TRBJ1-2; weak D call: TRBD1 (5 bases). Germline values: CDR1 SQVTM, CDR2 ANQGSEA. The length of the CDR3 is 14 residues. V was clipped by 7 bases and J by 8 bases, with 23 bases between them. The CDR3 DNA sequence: TGCAGCGCGGGGAGGGTGGGTTCAAGGGGAGGCTACACCTTC. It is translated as CSAGRVGSRGGYTF.

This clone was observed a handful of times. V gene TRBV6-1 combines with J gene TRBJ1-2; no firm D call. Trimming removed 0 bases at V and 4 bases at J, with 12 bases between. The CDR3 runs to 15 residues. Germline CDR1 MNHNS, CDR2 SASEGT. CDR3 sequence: CASSEAPRGSYGYTF. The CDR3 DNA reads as TGTGCCAGCAGTGAAGCGCCTAGAGGGTCCTATGGCTACACCTTC.

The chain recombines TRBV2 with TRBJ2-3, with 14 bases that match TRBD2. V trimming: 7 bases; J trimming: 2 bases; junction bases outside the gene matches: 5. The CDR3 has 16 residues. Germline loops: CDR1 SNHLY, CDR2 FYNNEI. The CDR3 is CASKRLAGGNTDTQYF. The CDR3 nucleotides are TGTGCCAGCAAAAGACTAGCGGGGGGGAACACAGATACGCAGTATTTT.

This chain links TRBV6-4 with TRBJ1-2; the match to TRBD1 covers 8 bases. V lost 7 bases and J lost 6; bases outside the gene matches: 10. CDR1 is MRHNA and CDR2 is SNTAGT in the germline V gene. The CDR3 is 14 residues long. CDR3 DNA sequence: TGTGCCAGCATTTTGACAGGGGAGAATCATGGCTACACCTTC. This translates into CASILTGENHGYTF.

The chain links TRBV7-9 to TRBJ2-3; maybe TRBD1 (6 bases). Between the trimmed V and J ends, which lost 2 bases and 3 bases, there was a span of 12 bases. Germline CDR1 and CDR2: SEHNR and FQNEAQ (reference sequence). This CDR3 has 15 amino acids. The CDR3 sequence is CASSLTGQLTDTQYF. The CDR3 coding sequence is TGTGCCAGCAGCTTAACAGGGCAGTTAACAGATACGCAGTATTTT.

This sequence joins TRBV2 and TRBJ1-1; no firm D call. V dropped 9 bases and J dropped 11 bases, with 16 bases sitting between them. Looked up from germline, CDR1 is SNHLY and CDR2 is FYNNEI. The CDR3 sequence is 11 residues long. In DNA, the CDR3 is TGTGCCAGGAATGAAGCATACGAGGCTTTCTTT. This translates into CARNEAYEAFF.

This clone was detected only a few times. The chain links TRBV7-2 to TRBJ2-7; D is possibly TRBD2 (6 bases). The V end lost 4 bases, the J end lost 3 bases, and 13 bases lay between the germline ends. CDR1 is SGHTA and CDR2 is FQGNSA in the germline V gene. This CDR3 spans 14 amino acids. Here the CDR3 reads CASSSPGLSYEQYF. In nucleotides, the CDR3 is TGTGCCAGCAGCTCCCCGGGACTGAGCTACGAGCAGTACTTC.

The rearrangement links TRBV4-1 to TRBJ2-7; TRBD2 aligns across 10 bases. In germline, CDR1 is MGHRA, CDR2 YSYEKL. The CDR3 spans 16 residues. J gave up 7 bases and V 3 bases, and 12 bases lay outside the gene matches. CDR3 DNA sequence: TGCGCCAGCAGCCAGTCCGAACTAGCGGGGAATCGGGAGCAGTACTTC. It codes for CASSQSELAGNREQYF.

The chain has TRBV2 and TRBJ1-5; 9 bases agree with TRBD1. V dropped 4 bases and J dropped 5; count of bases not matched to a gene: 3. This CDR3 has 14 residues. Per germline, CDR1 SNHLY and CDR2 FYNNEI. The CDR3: CASSVGQGYQPQHF. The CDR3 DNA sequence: TGTGCCAGCAGTGTCGGACAGGGGTATCAGCCCCAGCATTTT.

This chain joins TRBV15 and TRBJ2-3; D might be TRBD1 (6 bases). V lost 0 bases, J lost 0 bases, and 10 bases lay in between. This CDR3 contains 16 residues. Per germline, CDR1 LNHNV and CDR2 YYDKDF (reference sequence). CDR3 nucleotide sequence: TGTGCCACCAGCAGAGATCTGGGGGCGAGCACAGATACGCAGTATTTT. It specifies CATSRDLGASTDTQYF.

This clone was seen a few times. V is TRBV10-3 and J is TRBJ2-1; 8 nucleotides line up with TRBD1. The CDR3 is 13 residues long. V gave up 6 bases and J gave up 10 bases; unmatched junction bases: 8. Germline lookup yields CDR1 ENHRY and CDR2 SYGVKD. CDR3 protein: CAIRGQGPGEQFF. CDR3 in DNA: TGTGCCATCAGAGGACAGGGCCCCGGGGAGCAGTTCTTC.

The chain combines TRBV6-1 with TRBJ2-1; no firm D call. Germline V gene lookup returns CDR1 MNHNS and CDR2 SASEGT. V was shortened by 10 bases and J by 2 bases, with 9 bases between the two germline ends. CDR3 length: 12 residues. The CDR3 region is CATRFPYNEQFF. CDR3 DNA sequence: TGTGCCACCCGGTTTCCCTACAATGAGCAGTTCTTC.